This T cell receptor beta chain is drawn from a study of T cells in Graves' hyperthyroidism and ophthalmopathy (dated by TCRdb to the late 2010s). Study-level background: Peripheral blood was sampled at the time of initial diagnosis, prior to any treatment. In more than 5 Graves' hyperthyroidism patients, the study also compared T-cell repertoires from thyroid tissue with T-cell repertoires from blood. To identify TCR V-J signatures that set the groups apart, the researchers used a discovery cohort of about a hundred patients, made up of under 50 with Graves' ophthalmopathy and about 55 with stable Graves' hyperthyroidism. Prospective prediction of ophthalmopathy was tested in an independent validation cohort of fewer than 20 hyperthyroidism patients and 17 patients who later progressed to ophthalmopathy. TCR Vbeta CDR3 sequencing of 130 to 150 peripheral blood samples (43 ophthalmopathy, roughly 74 hyperthyroidism and approximately 17 progressor patients) is reported in the paper. The 75 to 100 discovery patients were randomly divided into training and test sets at a 7:3 ratio. Following sampling, methimazole starting at 30 mg daily was given to hyperthyroidism patients, and high-dose intravenous methylprednisolone was given to ophthalmopathy patients.

What the authors observed across the whole study: During validation, the model predicted progression to ophthalmopathy a median of about 5.9 months ahead of onset, with around 70% sensitivity and roughly 72% specificity. Blood samples also contained most of the expanded thyroid clonotypes (frequency above 0.001), which suggests that blood repertoires may reflect thyroid immune responses. Sample size was not statistically predetermined, and investigators were not blinded to group allocation. In cross-validation, a model built on a 13 V-J signature told ophthalmopathy apart from stable hyperthyroidism with approximately 90% sensitivity and around 83% specificity, and in testing the same model reached 80%/75%.

The germline V gene specifies MNHEY as CDR1 and SVGAGI as CDR2. The CDR3 runs 16 amino acids, cysteine and phenylalanine included. The kept DNA is CDR3 alone, 48 bases in frame from the first base. V and J are trimmed by 0 bases and 4 bases, and the gene matches miss 4 bases of the junction. This clonotype came up many times. This clone's antigen is unknown. No much larger clonotype is one base removed from it; base qualities were not supplied. Hyperthyroidism patients were aged 18 to 65 years and newly diagnosed, with disease duration of less than 2 months. Any patient with an uncontrolled infection, another autoimmune disease, pregnancy or lactation was excluded. Diagnoses were based on clinical symptoms, serum thyroxine and TRAb, thyroid ultrasound and orbital computed tomography. Blood from progressor patients was drawn when they were first diagnosed with hyperthyroidism, before any ophthalmopathy symptoms appeared. Ficoll-Paque density gradient centrifugation was used to isolate PBMCs from 9.5 to 10 ml of fresh peripheral blood. Progressor patients were first diagnosed with Graves' hyperthyroidism and then developed ophthalmopathy during follow-up. Total RNA was extracted using Trizol reagent, and RNA quality was assessed on an Agilent 2100 Bioanalyzer.

The TCR beta CDR3 regions were amplified from the RNA transcripts. A first-round RT-PCR of the TCR CDR3 used the HTBI primer set with the Qiagen OneStep RT-PCR kit. Libraries were constructed in a second round of multiplex PCR, after which size selection and purification were carried out. Paired-end sequencing of the libraries was performed with 100 bp reads on an Illumina HiSeq2000. As for how the authors treated the data: Raw data were processed with SOAPnuke, discarding reads with adapters, uncalled bases, mean Phred below 15, or no exact constant-primer or identifier match. COPE v1.2.5 was used to merge the high-quality paired reads, and each unique nucleotide sequence was defined as a clonotype. MiTCR v1.1 was used to align the clonotypes against IMGT TRBV, TRBD and TRBJ reference segments. Only V-J combinations with frequency above 0.0001, covering about 99% of repertoires, were analysed. A TCS score was defined as the ratio between F50 (clonal expansion) and ExV (chaos), using BLOSUM62-based TCRdist between CDR3 peptides within each V-J. Welch's t-statistics and random forest reduced 514 V-J features to about 13, which were used in a naive Bayes classifier (R e1071). Through fastp at Q25 and MiXCR, TCRdb rebuilt clones from the public reads, retaining in-frame beta chains. Every CDR3 protein is listed once, alongside the most common genes and DNA of its rows. V and J calls and clone size were set by TCRdb, not the authors. Here the sample has hundreds of thousands of distinct CDR3 sequences; about 17% occur a single time. Jointly, the top ten make up roughly 17% of the sample.

Recombination linked TRBV6-5 to TRBJ2-1; 9 central bases correspond to TRBD2. Sequencing was done on a sample of blood. The TCR comes from a woman between 45 and 65 years old with Graves' hyperthyroidism that later progressed to Graves' ophthalmopathy. The CDR3 region: CASSYSKAGGYNEQFF. The sequenced DNA: TGTGCCAGCAGTTACTCGAAGGCGGGGGGGTACAATGAGCAGTTCTTC.